What follows are 32 T cell receptor beta chains derived from one specimen sequenced in a study of shared clonotypes between healthy human individuals (TCRdb year 2020). CD8 naive samples consisted of CD45RO-negative cells that were positively selected for CCR7, yielding a CD45RA+CCR7+ population without TemRA cells. Library construction relied on the immunoSEQ multiplex PCR assay. Drawn from immuneACCESS, this table holds only the in-frame rearrangements with V and J called that TCRdb kept. Clones are partly lost; checked studies trace under half to an unresolved V gene and leave the rest unexplained. This sample is represented by a few million clones; just over 90% of them were singletons. The top ten constitute more than 1.5% of the sample. The specimen was naive CD8+ T cells from PBMCs. Taken with the paper, the label for cell subset or site translates to: CD45RA+CCR7+. These receptors were collected from a man aged 18 to 30 in good health. Some clones in this sample may be carry-over from other donors' samples.

Details on this clone: The sample has other DNA sequences that encode this CDR3 too. This CDR3 reads CASSVGNSGSYEQYF. The CDR3 nucleotides read TGTGCCAGCAGCGTAGGTAATAGCGGCTCCTACGAGCAGTACTTC. The chain links TRBV9 to TRBJ2-7; D might be TRBD2 (6 bases). The ends were cut back, 0 bases at V and 0 bases at J, with 10 bases in the middle. The CDR3 consists of 15 residues. CDR1 and CDR2 (germline): SGDLS, YYNGEE. Full variable domain (missing parts from reference TRBV9 and TRBJ2-7): DSGVTQTPKHLITATGQRVTLRCSPRSGDLSVYWYQQSLDQGLQFLIQYYNGEERAKGNILERFSAQQFPDLHSELNLSSLELGDSALYFCASSVGNSGSYEQYFGPGTRLTVT.

J is TRBJ2-3 and V is TRBV4-2, with 7 bases fitting TRBD2. Germline assignment: CDR1 LGHNA and CDR2 YNFKEQ. This CDR3 contains 18 residues. Losses at the gene ends were 5 bases for V and 3 bases for J; bases not matched to a gene: 17. CDR3 bases: TGTGCCAGCAGCGTCAAGCTATTGGAGCGGGATAGGACAGATACGCAGTATTTT. Its translation: CASSVKLLERDRTDTQYF.

The V call is TRBV9, the J call TRBJ2-7; D perhaps matches TRBD2 (6 bases). From germline, CDR1 is SGDLS and CDR2 YYNGEE. V shed 3 bases and J shed 2 bases, with 15 bases lying between them. The CDR3 has 15 amino acids. The CDR3 is CASSEGGGDPYEQYF. DNA of the CDR3: TGTGCCAGCAGCGAGGGAGGCGGGGACCCCTACGAGCAGTACTTC.

The gene calls are TRBV29-1 and TRBJ1-2; TRBD1 matches at 9 bases. V was pared by 3 bases and J by 7 bases, with 9 bases of the junction left unmatched. This CDR3 contains 14 residues. In germline, CDR1 is SQVTM, CDR2 ANQGSEA. CDR3 coding DNA: TGCAGCGTTGACCCCGGGACAGGGACTCGTGGCTACACCTTC. As protein: CSVDPGTGTRGYTF.

The rearrangement links TRBV30 to TRBJ1-2, with D perhaps matching TRBD1 (5 bases). V shed 8 bases and J shed 4 bases, with 14 bases lying between them. The CDR3 is 12 residues long. The germline V gene has CDR1 GTSNPN and CDR2 SVGIG (reference sequence). The CDR3 DNA sequence: TGTGCCCGTACAGGAGCCTTCTATGGCTACACCTTC. It codes for CARTGAFYGYTF.

CDR3 nucleotide sequence: TGTGCCAGCAGTGAAGGAGCCATCAATGAGCAGTTCTTC. Translated: CASSEGAINEQFF. V gene TRBV6-1 combines with J gene TRBJ2-1; D remains ambiguous. The germline CDR1 and CDR2 sequences are MNHNS and SASEGT. This CDR3 region has 13 residues. V lost 1 base, J lost 6 bases, and 7 bases lay in between.

The J gene is TRBJ2-4, the V gene TRBV6-1; D is possibly TRBD2 (6 bases). The CDR3 is 14 residues long. Trimming cost V 2 bases and J 6 bases, with 11 bases left between them. The V gene's germline CDR1 is MNHNS and CDR2 SASEGT. The DNA of the CDR3 is TGTGCCAGCAGTGAATTGACTAGAGTAAACATTCAGTACTTC. It specifies CASSELTRVNIQYF.

The gene calls are TRBV7-6 and TRBJ2-7; the match to TRBD1 covers 8 bases. This CDR3 has 15 amino acids. V trimming: 5 bases; J trimming: 2 bases; junction bases outside the gene matches: 8. Germline lookup yields CDR1 SGHVS and CDR2 FNYEAQ. CDR3 sequence: CASSPGAGGTYEQYF. The CDR3 region has the DNA TGTGCCAGCAGCCCCGGTGCAGGGGGCACCTACGAGCAGTACTTC.

J is TRBJ1-5 and V is TRBV7-9; no clear D. V lost 5 bases to trimming and J lost 6 bases, with 11 bases between them. The CDR3 totals 13 residues. Germline-derived CDR1 and CDR2 are SEHNR and FQNEAQ (reference sequence). Here the CDR3 reads CASSPGRGQPQHF. CDR3 DNA sequence: TGTGCCAGCAGCCCAGGTCGGGGTCAGCCCCAGCATTTT.

The rearrangement links TRBV7-6 to TRBJ2-2, with TRBD2 matching over 7 bases. The ends lost 4 bases at V and 6 bases at J; junction bases unmatched: 8. Germline values: CDR1 SGHVS, CDR2 FNYEAQ. The CDR3 extends over 15 amino acids. The CDR3 protein is CASSSPGLSAGELFF. As DNA, the CDR3 is TGTGCCAGCAGCTCACCGGGACTAAGTGCCGGGGAGCTGTTTTTT.

This sequence joins TRBV7-9 and TRBJ2-7, with 9 bases lining up with TRBD1. V dropped 5 bases and J dropped 3; count of bases not matched to a gene: 8. The CDR3 has 15 amino acids. Per the germline V gene, CDR1 is SEHNR and CDR2 is FQNEAQ (reference sequence). Written as DNA, the CDR3 is TGTGCCAGCAGCGGGACAGGGTCAATAAGCTACGAGCAGTACTTC. Amino acid sequence: CASSGTGSISYEQYF.

Worth noting for this clone: This sample also contains other DNA sequences that code for the same CDR3. The chain uses TRBV19 and TRBJ1-5; no reliable D call. Germline V gene lookup returns CDR1 LNHDA and CDR2 SQIVND (reference sequence). The V end lost 3 bases, the J end lost 2 bases, and 11 bases lay between the germline ends. The CDR3 spans 15 residues. CDR3 DNA: TGTGCCAGTAGTATCGACCGGGAGGGCAATCAGCCCCAGCATTTT. Its translation is CASSIDREGNQPQHF.

A word on this clone: Other DNA sequences in the sample encode the same CDR3. The chain has TRBV29-1 and TRBJ2-7, with D tentatively TRBD2 (5 bases). Germline values: CDR1 SQVTM, CDR2 ANQGSEA. The CDR3 sequence is 12 residues long. The germline V and J ends were trimmed by 7 bases and 0 bases, with 10 bases remaining between them. This chain's CDR3 is CSARDSSYEQYF. In DNA, the CDR3 is TGCAGCGCCCGGGATAGCTCCTACGAGCAGTACTTC.

This clone was seen a single time. V gene TRBV10-1 combines with J gene TRBJ2-1; no definite D call. This CDR3 contains 16 residues. Per germline, CDR1 WNHNN and CDR2 SYGVQD (reference sequence). Trimming stripped 4 bases from V and 0 bases from J, with 13 bases between. CDR3 amino acids: CASSGERAASYNEQFF. The DNA of the CDR3 is TGCGCCAGCAGTGGGGAAAGGGCGGCCTCCTACAATGAGCAGTTCTTC.

V and J are TRBV9 and TRBJ1-2, with D maybe TRBD1 (5 bases). The ends were cut back, 4 bases at V and 4 bases at J, with 20 bases in the middle. Per germline, CDR1 SGDLS and CDR2 YYNGEE. The CDR3 runs to 16 residues. CDR3 coding DNA: TGTGCCAGCAGCCCTCTGAGGGGTCCACCTTCCTATGGCTACACCTTC. It encodes CASSPLRGPPSYGYTF.

This chain links TRBV6-5 with TRBJ2-5; no clear D gene. The J call is uncertain, as TRBJ2-7 better fits the DNA end. The CDR3 consists of 12 residues. Germline values: CDR1 MNHEY, CDR2 SVGAGI. The CDR3 loop reads CASTSLGYEQYF. The CDR3 bases are TGTGCCAGCACAAGTCTGGGATACGAGCAGTACTTC.

V and J are TRBV19 and TRBJ2-1; 7 nucleotides line up with TRBD2. V trimming: 6 bases; J trimming: 9 bases; junction bases outside the gene matches: 5. Per germline, CDR1 LNHDA and CDR2 SQIVND (reference sequence). The CDR3 has 12 amino acids. The CDR3 DNA sequence: TGTGCCAGTAGAGCGGGAAGGGGTGAGCAGTTCTTC. Protein product: CASRAGRGEQFF.

As concerns this clone: The identical CDR3 is also encoded by other nucleotide sequences in the sample. The V and J genes are TRBV9 and TRBJ2-7; D remains ambiguous. V was cut by 0 bases and J by 4 bases, with 8 bases left in between. Germline loops: CDR1 SGDLS, CDR2 YYNGEE. The CDR3 is 13 residues long. This chain's CDR3 is CASSVGPSYEQYF. CDR3 in DNA: TGTGCCAGCAGCGTAGGCCCTTCGTACGAGCAGTACTTC.

The J gene is TRBJ1-2, the V gene TRBV7-9; D is uncertain. This CDR3 spans 15 amino acids. Looked up from germline, CDR1 is SEHNR and CDR2 is FQNEAQ (reference sequence). V lost 4 bases and J 7 bases, leaving 19 bases between the germline ends. The CDR3 region has the DNA TGTGCCAGCAGCTCGGCCCCCCCGCCGGCATTTGGCTACACCTTC. It specifies CASSSAPPPAFGYTF.

The genes are TRBV6-1 and TRBJ1-1; TRBD1 agrees at 11 bases. The CDR3 has 14 amino acids. Germline V CDR1 and CDR2: MNHNS, SASEGT. V trimming: 6 bases; J trimming: 4 bases; junction bases outside the gene matches: 4. The CDR3 spells CASRGGTGGTEAFF. For the CDR3, the DNA is TGTGCCAGCAGGGGGGGGACAGGGGGCACTGAAGCTTTCTTT.

The V call is TRBV19, the J call TRBJ1-1; D remains ambiguous. Trimming removed 4 bases at V and 1 base at J, with 7 bases between. Looked up from germline, CDR1 is LNHDA and CDR2 is SQIVND (reference sequence). This CDR3 region has 13 residues. CDR3 loop: CASSTQANTEAFF. In DNA form, the CDR3 reads TGTGCCAGTAGTACTCAGGCGAACACTGAAGCTTTCTTT.

V usage is TRBV2 and J usage is TRBJ2-7; D remains ambiguous. The CDR3 loop spans 11 amino acids. Germline CDR1 reads SNHLY; CDR2 reads FYNNEI. The V end was cut by 9 bases, the J end by 4 bases, with 10 bases between. The CDR3: CARGGGYEQYF. The CDR3 DNA is TGTGCCAGGGGTGGTGGTTACGAGCAGTACTTC.

The chain recombines TRBV2 with TRBJ2-2, with D tentatively TRBD2 (5 bases). The length of the CDR3 is 12 residues. Germline assignment: CDR1 SNHLY and CDR2 FYNNEI. Trimming left V 3 bases short and J 7 bases short, with 6 bases between. CDR3 loop: CASSDTSGELFF. The CDR3 DNA reads TGTGCCAGCAGTGACACTAGCGGGGAGCTGTTTTTT.

V usage is TRBV5-6 and J usage is TRBJ1-1; no clear D gene. The CDR3 consists of 13 residues. V shed 0 bases and J shed 6 bases, with 9 bases lying between them. CDR1 SGHDT and CDR2 YYEEEE come from the germline V gene. The DNA of the CDR3 is TGTGCCAGCAGCTTGGTATCCGACGCTGAAGCTTTCTTT. This sequence encodes CASSLVSDAEAFF.

The chain links TRBV4-1 to TRBJ1-2; the D is unclear. Deletions cut 3 bases from V and 3 bases from J, with 11 bases between. CDR1 is MGHRA, CDR2 YSYEKL, per germline. The CDR3 sequence is 14 residues long. CDR3: CASSHWTEDYGYTF. DNA of the CDR3: TGCGCCAGCAGCCACTGGACCGAAGACTATGGCTACACCTTC.

This chain links TRBV7-9 with TRBJ2-6; TRBD1 is a possible D gene (6 bases). CDR3 length: 19 residues. Germline lookup yields CDR1 SEHNR and CDR2 FQNEAQ (reference sequence). Trimming took off 4 bases at V and 0 bases at J, with 19 bases between the two ends. DNA for the CDR3: TGTGCCAGCAGCTCTGGGGGCAGGGCCCGCCCCTCTGGGGCCAACGTCCTGACTTTC. This codes for CASSSGGRARPSGANVLTF.

The chain has TRBV5-1 and TRBJ2-5, with no clear D. Germline CDR1 and CDR2: SGHRS and YFSETQ. The CDR3 has 16 residues. Trimming removed 1 base at V and 0 bases at J, with 13 bases between. The CDR3 sequence: CASSLLVLRDQETQYF. The CDR3 coding sequence is TGCGCCAGCAGCTTGCTGGTGCTCCGTGACCAAGAGACCCAGTACTTC.

V gene TRBV27 combines with J gene TRBJ1-1; a weak D match, TRBD1 (5 bases). Germline-derived CDR1 and CDR2 are MNHEY and SMNVEV (reference sequence). With 5 bases removed from V and 0 bases from J, the gap between germline ends came to 19 bases. The CDR3 has 17 amino acids. As DNA, the CDR3 is TGTGCCAGCAGTGGCTGGGGCGAAGGGCTTATGAACACTGAAGCTTTCTTT. Protein: CASSGWGEGLMNTEAFF.

V and J are TRBV11-2 and TRBJ2-1, with TRBD2 matching 15 bases. Germline CDR1 reads SGHAT; CDR2 reads FQNNGV. J gave up 3 bases and V 5 bases, and 5 bases lay outside the gene matches. The CDR3 spans 17 residues. Here the CDR3 DNA reads TGTGCCAGCAGCCCAGGGACTAGCGGGAGGCTCTACAATGAGCAGTTCTTC. It is translated as CASSPGTSGRLYNEQFF.

V usage is TRBV25-1 and J usage is TRBJ2-1; 9 nucleotides line up with TRBD2. The germline V gene has CDR1 MGHDK and CDR2 SYGVNS. V was clipped by 8 bases and J by 9 bases; unmatched bases: 8. There are 13 residues in the CDR3. CDR3 residues: CASGRSGSSEQFF. The CDR3, as DNA: TGTGCCAGCGGGCGTAGCGGGAGTTCTGAGCAGTTCTTC. Full variable domain (outside the CDR3, taken from reference TRBV25-1 and TRBJ2-1): EADIYQTPRYLVIGTGKKITLECSQTMGHDKMYWYQQDPGMELHLIHYSYGVNSTEKGDLSSESTVSRIRTEHFPLTLESARPSHTSQYLCASGRSGSSEQFFGPGTRLTVL.

Here the CDR3 DNA reads TGTGCCAGCAGTGGAGGACGGCCCGGGGAGCTGTTTTTT. Its protein is CASSGGRPGELFF. V and J are TRBV2 and TRBJ2-2; unclear D gene. Trimming removed 4 bases at V and 6 bases at J, with 9 bases between. CDR1 and CDR2 from the germline V gene are SNHLY and FYNNEI. This CDR3 spans 13 amino acids.

The chain uses TRBV5-6 and TRBJ1-2; 8 bases are shared with TRBD1. Germline V gene lookup returns CDR1 SGHDT and CDR2 YYEEEE. CDR3 length: 18 residues. V was clipped by 0 bases and J by 0 bases; unmatched bases: 10. The CDR3 DNA sequence: TGTGCCAGCAGCTTGGGGTACGCCAGGGGGCTGTCTAACTATGGCTACACCTTC. Translated: CASSLGYARGLSNYGYTF.